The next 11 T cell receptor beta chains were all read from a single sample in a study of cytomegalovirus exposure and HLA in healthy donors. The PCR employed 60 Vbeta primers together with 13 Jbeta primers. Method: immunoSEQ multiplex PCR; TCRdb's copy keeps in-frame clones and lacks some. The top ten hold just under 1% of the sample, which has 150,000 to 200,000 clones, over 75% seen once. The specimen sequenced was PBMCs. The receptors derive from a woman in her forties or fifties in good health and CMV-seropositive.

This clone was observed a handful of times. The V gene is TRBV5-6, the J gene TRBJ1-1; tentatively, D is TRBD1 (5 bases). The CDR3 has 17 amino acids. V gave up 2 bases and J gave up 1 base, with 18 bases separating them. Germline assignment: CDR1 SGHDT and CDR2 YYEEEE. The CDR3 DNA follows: TGTGCCAGCAGCTTATCCCCGTCTTTAAGGGGGAACACTGAAGCTTTCTTT. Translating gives CASSLSPSLRGNTEAFF.

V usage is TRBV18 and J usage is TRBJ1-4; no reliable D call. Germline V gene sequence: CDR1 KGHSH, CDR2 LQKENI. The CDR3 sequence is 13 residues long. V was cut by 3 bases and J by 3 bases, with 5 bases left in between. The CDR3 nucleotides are TGTGCCAGCTCACCTACTTCTAATGAAAAACTGTTTTTT. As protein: CASSPTSNEKLFF.

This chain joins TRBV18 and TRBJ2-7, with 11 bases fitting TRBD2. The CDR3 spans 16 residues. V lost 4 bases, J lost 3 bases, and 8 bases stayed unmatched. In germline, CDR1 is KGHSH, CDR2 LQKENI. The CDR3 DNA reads TGTGCCAGCTCACGAGAGGTAGCGGGAGGGAACTACGAGCAGTACTTC. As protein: CASSREVAGGNYEQYF. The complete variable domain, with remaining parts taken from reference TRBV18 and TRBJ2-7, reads NAGVMQNPRHLVRRRGQEARLRCSPMKGHSHVYWYRQLPEEGLKFMVYLQKENIIDESGMPKERFSAEFPKEGPSILRIQQVVRGDSAAYFCASSREVAGGNYEQYFGPGTRLTVT.

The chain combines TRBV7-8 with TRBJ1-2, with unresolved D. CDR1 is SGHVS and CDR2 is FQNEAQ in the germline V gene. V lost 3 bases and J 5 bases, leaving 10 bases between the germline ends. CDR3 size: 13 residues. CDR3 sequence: CASSFPGDYGYTF. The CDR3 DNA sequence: TGTGCCAGCAGCTTCCCGGGAGATTATGGCTACACCTTC. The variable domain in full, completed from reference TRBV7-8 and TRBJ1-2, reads GAGVSQSPRYKVAKRGQDVALRCDPISGHVSLFWYQQALGQGPEFLTYFQNEAQLDKSGLPSDRFFAERPEGSVSTLKIQRTQQEDSAVYLCASSFPGDYGYTFGSGTRLTVV.

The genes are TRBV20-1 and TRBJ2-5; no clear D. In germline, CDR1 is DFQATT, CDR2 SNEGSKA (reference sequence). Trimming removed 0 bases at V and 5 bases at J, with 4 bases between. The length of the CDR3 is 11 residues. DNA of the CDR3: TGCAGTGCTAGAGATAGCGAGACCCAGTACTTC. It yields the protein CSARDSETQYF.

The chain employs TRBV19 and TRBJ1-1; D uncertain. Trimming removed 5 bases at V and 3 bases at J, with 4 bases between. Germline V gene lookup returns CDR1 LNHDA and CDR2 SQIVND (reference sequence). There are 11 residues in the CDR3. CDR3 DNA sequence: TGTGCCAGTAGTCAATACACTGAAGCTTTCTTT. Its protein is CASSQYTEAFF.

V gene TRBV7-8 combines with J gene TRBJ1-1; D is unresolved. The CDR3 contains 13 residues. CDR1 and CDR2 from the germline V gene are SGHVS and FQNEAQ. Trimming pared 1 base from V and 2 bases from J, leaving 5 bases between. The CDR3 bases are TGTGCCAGCAGCTTAGGGCAAAACACTGAAGCTTTCTTT. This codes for CASSLGQNTEAFF.

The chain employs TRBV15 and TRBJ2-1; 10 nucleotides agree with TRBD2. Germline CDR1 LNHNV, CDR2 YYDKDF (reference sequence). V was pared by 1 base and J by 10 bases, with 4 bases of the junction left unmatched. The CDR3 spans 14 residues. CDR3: CATSRALAGVEQFF. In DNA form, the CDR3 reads TGTGCCACCAGCAGAGCTCTAGCGGGAGTGGAGCAGTTCTTC.

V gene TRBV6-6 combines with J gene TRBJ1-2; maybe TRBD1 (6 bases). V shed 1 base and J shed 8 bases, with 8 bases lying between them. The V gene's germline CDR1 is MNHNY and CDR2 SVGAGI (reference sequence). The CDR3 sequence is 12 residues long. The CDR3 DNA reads TGTGCCAGCAGTTACTACAGGGACGGCTACACCTTC. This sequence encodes CASSYYRDGYTF.

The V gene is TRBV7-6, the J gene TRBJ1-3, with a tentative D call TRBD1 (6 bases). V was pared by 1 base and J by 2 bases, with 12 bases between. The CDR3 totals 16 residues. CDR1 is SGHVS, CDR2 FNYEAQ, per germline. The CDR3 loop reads CASSLEDRSTGNTIYF. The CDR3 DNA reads TGTGCCAGCAGCTTAGAAGACAGGTCCACTGGAAACACCATATATTTT. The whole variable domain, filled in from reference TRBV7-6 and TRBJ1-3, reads GAGVSQSPRYKVTKRGQDVALRCDPISGHVSLYWYRQALGQGPEFLTYFNYEAQQDKSGLPNDRFSAERPEGSISTLTIQRTEQRDSAMYRCASSLEDRSTGNTIYFGEGSWLTVV.

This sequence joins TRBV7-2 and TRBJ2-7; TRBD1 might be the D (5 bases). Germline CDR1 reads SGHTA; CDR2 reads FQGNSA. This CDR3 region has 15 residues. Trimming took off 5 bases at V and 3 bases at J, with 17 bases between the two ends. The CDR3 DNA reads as TGTGCCAGCAGCCTTGGGGCCAACTACCTCTACGAGCAGTACTTC. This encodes CASSLGANYLYEQYF.